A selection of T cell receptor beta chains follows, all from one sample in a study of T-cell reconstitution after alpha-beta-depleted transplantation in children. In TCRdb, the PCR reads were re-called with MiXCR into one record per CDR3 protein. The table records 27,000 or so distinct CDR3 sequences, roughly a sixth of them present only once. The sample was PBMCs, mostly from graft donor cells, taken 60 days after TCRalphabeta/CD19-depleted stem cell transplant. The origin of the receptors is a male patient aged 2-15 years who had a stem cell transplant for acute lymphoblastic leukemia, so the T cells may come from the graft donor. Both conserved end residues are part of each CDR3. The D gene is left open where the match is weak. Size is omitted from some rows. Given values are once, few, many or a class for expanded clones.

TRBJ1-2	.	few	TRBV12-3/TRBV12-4	TGTGCCAGCAGTTTAGAACCCGCGGCCTATGGCTACACCTTC	CASSLEPAAYGYTF
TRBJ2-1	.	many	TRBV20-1	TGCATCATCACTAGCTCCTACAATGAGCAGTTCTTC	CIITSSYNEQFF
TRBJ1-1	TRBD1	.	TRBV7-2	TGTGCCAGCAACCCGGACAGGGTATTTACTGAAGCTTTCTTT	CASNPDRVFTEAFF
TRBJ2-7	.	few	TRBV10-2	TGCGCCAGCAGAAGGACGGACAGCTACGAGCAGTACTTC	CASRRTDSYEQYF
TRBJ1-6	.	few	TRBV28	TGTGCCAGCAGTTTACGTCAGGGGTATTCACCCCTCCACTTT	CASSLRQGYSPLHF
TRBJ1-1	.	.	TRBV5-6	TGTGCCAGCAGCACTACAGGCCCTCGAAGGGAAGCTTTCTTT	CASSTTGPRREAFF
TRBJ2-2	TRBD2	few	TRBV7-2	TGTGCCAGCAGCTTACGGGGGACTAGCGGTACTACCGGGGAGCTGTTTTTT	CASSLRGTSGTTGELFF
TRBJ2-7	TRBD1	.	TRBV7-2	TGTGCCAGCCAGGACAGGGTTGGGGTGACCTACGAGCAGTACTTC	CASQDRVGVTYEQYF
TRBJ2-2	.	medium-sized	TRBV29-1	TGCAGCGTTGAAGTGGCCAGCGGGCTTGGGGGGGAGCTGTTTTTT	CSVEVASGLGGELFF
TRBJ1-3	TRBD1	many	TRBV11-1	TGTGCCAGCAGGGGACAGGGTTATTCTGCGTTTTCCTCTGGAAACACCATATATTTT	CASRGQGYSAFSSGNTIYF
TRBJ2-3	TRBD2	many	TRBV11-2	TGTGCCAGCAGCTTAGGAACTAGCGTTATTAGCACAGATACGCAGTATTTT	CASSLGTSVISTDTQYF
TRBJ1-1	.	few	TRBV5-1	TGCGCCAGCAGCTTGGCAACAGCCTCGAACACTGAAGCTTTCTTT	CASSLATASNTEAFF
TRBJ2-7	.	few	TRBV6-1	TGTGCCAGCAGCCGACTGAGGCCTCTAGACGAGCAGTACTTC	CASSRLRPLDEQYF
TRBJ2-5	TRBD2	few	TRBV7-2	TGTGCCAGCGTTGCCGAAGCGGGGGGGCAAGAGACCCAGTACTTC	CASVAEAGGQETQYF
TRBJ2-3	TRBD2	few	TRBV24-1	TGTGCCACCAGTGACATGCGGGGGGATTTCACAGATACGCAGTATTTT	CATSDMRGDFTDTQYF
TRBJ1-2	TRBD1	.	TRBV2	TGTGCCACCCAGCGGGACAGGGTTTCGTACTACTATGGCTACACCTTC	CATQRDRVSYYYGYTF
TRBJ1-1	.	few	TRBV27	TGTGCCAGCAGCGGGGAAGCGACTGAAGCTTTCTTT	CASSGEATEAFF
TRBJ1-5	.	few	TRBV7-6	TGTGCCAGCAGCTTAGATGCCCGCGGCGGTTTCAATCAGCCCCAGCATTTT	CASSLDARGGFNQPQHF
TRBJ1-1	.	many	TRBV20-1	TGCAGTGCTAGAGTCTCCAGGGATGGAACTGAAGCTTTCTTT	CSARVSRDGTEAFF
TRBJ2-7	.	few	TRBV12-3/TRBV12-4	TGTGCCAGCAGTTTGACGGCAGGGAAGAGCGAGCAGTACTTC	CASSLTAGKSEQYF
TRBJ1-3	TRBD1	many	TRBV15	TGTGCCACCAGCGGATTTCCAGGGGGGTCTGGAAACACCATATATTTT	CATSGFPGGSGNTIYF
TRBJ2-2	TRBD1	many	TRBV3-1	TGTGCCAGCAGCCAGGCCATGACAGGGGGCGACACCGGGGAGCTGTTTTTT	CASSQAMTGGDTGELFF
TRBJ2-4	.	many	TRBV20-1	TGCAGTGCGCCGGGACGGCTAGCCAAAAACATTCAGTACTTC	CSAPGRLAKNIQYF
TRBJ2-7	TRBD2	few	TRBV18	TGTGCCAGCTCACGAGGACTAGCCAACGAGCAGTACTTC	CASSRGLANEQYF
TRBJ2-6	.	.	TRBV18	TGTGCCAGCTCACCAGTGAGTCAAAGTTCTGGGGCCAACGTCCTGACTTTC	CASSPVSQSSGANVLTF
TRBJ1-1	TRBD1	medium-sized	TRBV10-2	TGCGCCAGCCTCACGAAGGAGGGGGCCACTGAAGCTTTCTTT	CASLTKEGATEAFF
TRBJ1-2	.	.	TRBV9	TGTGCCAGCAGCGTAGTACTAGGGGGGAGAGATGGCTACACCTTC	CASSVVLGGRDGYTF
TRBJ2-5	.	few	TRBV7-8	TGTGCCAGCAGCCCATGGGTGATGGGTGAGACCCAGTACTTC	CASSPWVMGETQYF
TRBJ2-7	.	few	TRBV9	TGTGCCAGCAGCGTAGCGGTGGGCTACGAGCAGTACTTC	CASSVAVGYEQYF
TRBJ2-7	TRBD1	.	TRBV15	TGTGCCACCAGCGGCTTTCAGGGGGCGTCCTACGAGCAGTACTTC	CATSGFQGASYEQYF
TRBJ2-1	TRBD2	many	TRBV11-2	TGTGCCAGCAGCAAAAGCGGGATCCCATTGTACAATGAGCAGTTCTTC	CASSKSGIPLYNEQFF
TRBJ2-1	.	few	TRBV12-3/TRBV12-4	TGTGCCAGCAGTTTTCGGCAGGGGACCTACAATGAGCAGTTCTTC	CASSFRQGTYNEQFF
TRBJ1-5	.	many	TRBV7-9	TGTGCCAGCAGCTTATTACCCCCCCTGGGAAATGGGAGCAATCAGCCCCAGCATTTT	CASSLLPPLGNGSNQPQHF
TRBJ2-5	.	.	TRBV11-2	TGTGCCAGCAGCTTCGGTGGGACCCAAGAGACCCAGTACTTC	CASSFGGTQETQYF
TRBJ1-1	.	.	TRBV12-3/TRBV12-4	TGTGCCAGCAGTTTCGGCGGATACACTGAAGCTTTCTTT	CASSFGGYTEAFF
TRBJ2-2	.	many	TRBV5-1	TGCGCCAGCAAGGCGGGGCCGTACACCGGGGAGCTGTTTTTT	CASKAGPYTGELFF
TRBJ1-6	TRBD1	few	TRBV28	TGTGCCAGCAGTGCTACAGGGGTAGGTTCACCCCTCCACTTT	CASSATGVGSPLHF